This T cell receptor beta chain was captured by sequencing in a study of graft-versus-host responses after intestinal transplantation. The study's findings and limits: When patients had graft-donor T cell macrochimerism, their allografts held high graft-versus-host to host-versus-graft clonal ratios.

Looked up from germline, CDR1 is SEHNR and CDR2 is FQNEAQ (reference sequence). The CDR3 totals 17 residues. V was trimmed by 5 bases and J by 1 base, leaving 20 bases between them. Here immunoSEQ multiplex PCR was the method, and the copy in TCRdb shows in-frame clones only, minus some. The profile shows about 89,000 clones, approximately 94% of them singletons. As concerns this clone: Its antigen remains unidentified.

The clonotype comes from a human donor who received an intestinal transplant. The source material was unstimulated CD8+ T cells sorted from spleen or lymph node cells, sampled before intestinal transplant. V usage is TRBV7-9 and J usage is TRBJ1-2, with D maybe TRBD1 (6 bases). CDR3 DNA: TGTGCCAGCAGCCCGCTGAGGGGGGGCACCTTTAACTATGGCTACACCTTC. The encoded protein is CASSPLRGGTFNYGYTF.